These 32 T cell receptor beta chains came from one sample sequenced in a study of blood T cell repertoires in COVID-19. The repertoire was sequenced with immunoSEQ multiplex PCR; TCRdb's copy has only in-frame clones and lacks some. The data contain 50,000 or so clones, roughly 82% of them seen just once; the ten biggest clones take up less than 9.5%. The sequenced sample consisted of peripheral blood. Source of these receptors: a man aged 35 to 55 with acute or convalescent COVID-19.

The CDR3 reads CASSPIPNRGGGYTF. The CDR3 nucleotides read TGCGCCAGCAGCCCAATTCCTAACAGGGGAGGCGGCTACACCTTC. The chain uses TRBV5-1 and TRBJ1-2; 7 positions agree with TRBD1. The CDR3 covers 15 residues. Germline V gives CDR1 SGHRS, CDR2 YFSETQ. The V segment lost 4 bases and the J segment 8 bases; nucleotides outside the gene matches: 14.

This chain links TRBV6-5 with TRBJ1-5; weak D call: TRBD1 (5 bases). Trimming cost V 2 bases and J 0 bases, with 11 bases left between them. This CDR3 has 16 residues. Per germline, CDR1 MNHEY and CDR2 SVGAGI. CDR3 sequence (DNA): TGTGCCAGCAGTTACGTCCGGGGGAATAGCAATCAGCCCCAGCATTTT. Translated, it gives CASSYVRGNSNQPQHF.

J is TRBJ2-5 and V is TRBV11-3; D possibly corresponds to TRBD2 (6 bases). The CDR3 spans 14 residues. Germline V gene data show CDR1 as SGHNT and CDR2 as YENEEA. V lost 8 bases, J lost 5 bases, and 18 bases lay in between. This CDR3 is CASQKGRGLETQYF. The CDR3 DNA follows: TGTGCCAGCCAAAAAGGGCGGGGTTTGGAGACCCAGTACTTC.

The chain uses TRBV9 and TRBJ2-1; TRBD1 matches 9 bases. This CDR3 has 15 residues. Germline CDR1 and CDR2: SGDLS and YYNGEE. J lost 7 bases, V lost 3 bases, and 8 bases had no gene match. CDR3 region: CASSARTGGGNEQFF. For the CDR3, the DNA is TGTGCCAGCAGCGCGAGAACAGGGGGCGGGAATGAGCAGTTCTTC.

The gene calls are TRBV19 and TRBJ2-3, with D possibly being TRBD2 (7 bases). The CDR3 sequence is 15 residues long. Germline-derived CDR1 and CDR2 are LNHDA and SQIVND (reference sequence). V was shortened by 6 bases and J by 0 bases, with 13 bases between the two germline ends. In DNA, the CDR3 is TGTGCCAGTAGGTCGGGGGGCCTAAGCACAGATACGCAGTATTTT. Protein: CASRSGGLSTDTQYF.

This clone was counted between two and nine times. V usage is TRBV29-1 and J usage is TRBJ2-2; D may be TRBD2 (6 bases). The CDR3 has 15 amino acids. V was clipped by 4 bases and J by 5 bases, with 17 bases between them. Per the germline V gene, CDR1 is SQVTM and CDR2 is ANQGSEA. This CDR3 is CSVVTGSSSTGELFF. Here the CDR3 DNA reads TGCAGCGTTGTTACCGGGAGCTCGAGTACCGGGGAGCTGTTTTTT.

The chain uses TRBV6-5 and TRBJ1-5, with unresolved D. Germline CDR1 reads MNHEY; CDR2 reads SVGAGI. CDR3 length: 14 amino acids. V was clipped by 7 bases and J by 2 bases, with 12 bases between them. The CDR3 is CASTTNGGNQPQHF. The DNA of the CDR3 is TGTGCCAGCACCACAAACGGGGGCAATCAGCCCCAGCATTTT.

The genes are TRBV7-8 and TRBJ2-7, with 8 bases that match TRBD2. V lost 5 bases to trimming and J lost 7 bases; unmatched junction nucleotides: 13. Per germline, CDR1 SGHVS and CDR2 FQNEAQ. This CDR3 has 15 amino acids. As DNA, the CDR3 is TGTGCCAGCAGCCCTCGACTGGAGCGGGGGCATGAGCAGTACTTC. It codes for CASSPRLERGHEQYF.

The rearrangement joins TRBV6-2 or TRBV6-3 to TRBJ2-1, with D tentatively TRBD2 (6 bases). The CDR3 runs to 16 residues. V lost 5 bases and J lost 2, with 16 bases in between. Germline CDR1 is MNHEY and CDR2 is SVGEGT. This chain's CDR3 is CASSTVREVAYNEQFF. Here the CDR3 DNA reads TGTGCCAGCAGTACCGTCAGGGAGGTGGCCTACAATGAGCAGTTCTTC.

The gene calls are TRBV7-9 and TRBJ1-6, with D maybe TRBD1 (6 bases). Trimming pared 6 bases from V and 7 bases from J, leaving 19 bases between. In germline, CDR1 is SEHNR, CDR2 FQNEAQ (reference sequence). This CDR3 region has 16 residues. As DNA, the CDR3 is TGTGCCAGCAGACCAGGGGTGGGTGGCGGCAATTCACCCCTCCACTTT. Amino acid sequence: CASRPGVGGGNSPLHF. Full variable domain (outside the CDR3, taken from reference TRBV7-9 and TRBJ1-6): DTGVSQNPRHKITKRGQNVTFRCDPISEHNRLYWYRQTLGQGPEFLTYFQNEAQLEKSRLLSDRFSAERPKGSFSTLEIQRTEQGDSAMYLCASRPGVGGGNSPLHFGNGTRLTVT.

The CDR3 sequence: CASSSRTDNNYGYTF. CDR3 nucleotides: TGTGCCAGCTCATCTAGAACGGATAACAACTATGGCTACACCTTC. The rearrangement joins TRBV18 to TRBJ1-2; D not resolved. CDR1 and CDR2 from the germline V gene are KGHSH and LQKENI. With 5 bases removed from V and 2 bases from J, the gap between germline ends came to 15 bases. This CDR3 is built from 15 residues.

CDR3 DNA: TGTGCCAGCAGCCGCGACAACTACGAGCAGTACTTC. Translated: CASSRDNYEQYF. The rearrangement joins TRBV12-3 or TRBV12-4 to TRBJ2-7; the D is unclear. Trimming shortened V by 6 bases and J by 3 bases, and 9 bases separated the two germline ends. The CDR3 is made up of 12 amino acids.

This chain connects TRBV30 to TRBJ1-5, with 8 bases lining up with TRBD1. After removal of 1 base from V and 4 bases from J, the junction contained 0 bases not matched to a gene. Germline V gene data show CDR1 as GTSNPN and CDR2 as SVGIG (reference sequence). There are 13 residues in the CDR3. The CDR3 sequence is CAWSGDRNQPQHF. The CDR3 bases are TGTGCCTGGAGTGGGGACAGGAATCAGCCCCAGCATTTT.

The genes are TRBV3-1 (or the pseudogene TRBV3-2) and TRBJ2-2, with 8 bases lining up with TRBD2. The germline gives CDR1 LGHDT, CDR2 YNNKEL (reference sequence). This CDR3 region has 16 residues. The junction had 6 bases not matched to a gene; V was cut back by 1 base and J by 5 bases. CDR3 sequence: CASSQGFGGATGELFF. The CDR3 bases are TGTGCCAGCAGCCAAGGGTTCGGGGGGGCGACCGGGGAGCTGTTTTTT.

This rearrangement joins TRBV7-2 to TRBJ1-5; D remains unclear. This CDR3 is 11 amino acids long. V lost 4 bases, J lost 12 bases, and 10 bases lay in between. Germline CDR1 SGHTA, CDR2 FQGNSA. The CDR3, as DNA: TGTGCCAGCAGCTCCGCAGTATTCCAGCATTTT. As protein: CASSSAVFQHF.

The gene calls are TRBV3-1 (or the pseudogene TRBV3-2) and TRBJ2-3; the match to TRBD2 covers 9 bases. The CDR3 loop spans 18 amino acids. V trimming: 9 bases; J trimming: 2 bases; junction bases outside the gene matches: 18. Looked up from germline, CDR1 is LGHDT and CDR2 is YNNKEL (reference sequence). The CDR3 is CARSIKGGSGGDTDTQYF. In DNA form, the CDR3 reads TGTGCCAGGTCAATTAAGGGTGGTAGCGGGGGAGACACAGATACGCAGTATTTT.

As DNA, the CDR3 is TGTGCCACCAGTAGCGTCAACAGGAACGAGCAGTACTTC. It yields the protein CATSSVNRNEQYF. V gene TRBV24-1 combines with J gene TRBJ2-7; TRBD1 is a possible D gene (5 bases). The V end lost 6 bases, the J end lost 5 bases, and 13 bases lay between the germline ends. The CDR3 is 13 amino acids. Germline V gives CDR1 KGHDR, CDR2 SFDVKD.

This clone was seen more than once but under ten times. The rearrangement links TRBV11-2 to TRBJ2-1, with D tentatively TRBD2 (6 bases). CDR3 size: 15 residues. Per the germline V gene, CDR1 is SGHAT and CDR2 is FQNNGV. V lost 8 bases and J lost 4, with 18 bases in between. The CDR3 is CASGQFKGLYNEQFF. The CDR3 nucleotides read TGTGCCAGCGGGCAGTTCAAGGGACTTTACAATGAGCAGTTCTTC.

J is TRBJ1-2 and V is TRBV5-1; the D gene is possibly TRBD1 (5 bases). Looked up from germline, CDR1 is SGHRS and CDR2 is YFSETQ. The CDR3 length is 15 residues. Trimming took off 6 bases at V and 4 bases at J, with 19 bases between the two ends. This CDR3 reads CASTPNREGFYGYTF. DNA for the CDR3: TGCGCCAGCACCCCGAACCGGGAGGGGTTCTATGGCTACACCTTC.

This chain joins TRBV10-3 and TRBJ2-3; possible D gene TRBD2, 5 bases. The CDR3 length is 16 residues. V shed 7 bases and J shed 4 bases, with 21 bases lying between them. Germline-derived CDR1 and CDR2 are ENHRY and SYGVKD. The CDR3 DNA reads TGTGCCATCATTGCAGGCGGAGGTCCTAGGGCAGATACGCAGTATTTT. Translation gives CAIIAGGGPRADTQYF.

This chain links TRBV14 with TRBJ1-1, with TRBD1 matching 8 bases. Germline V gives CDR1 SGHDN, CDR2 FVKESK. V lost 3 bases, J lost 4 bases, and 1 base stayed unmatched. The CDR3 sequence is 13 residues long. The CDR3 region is CASSHRGRTEAFF. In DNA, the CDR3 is TGTGCCAGCAGCCACAGGGGGCGCACTGAAGCTTTCTTT.

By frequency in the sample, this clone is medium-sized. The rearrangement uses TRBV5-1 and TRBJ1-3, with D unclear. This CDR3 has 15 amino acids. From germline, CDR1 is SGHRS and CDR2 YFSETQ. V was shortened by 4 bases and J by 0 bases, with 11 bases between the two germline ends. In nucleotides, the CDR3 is TGCGCCAGCAGCGAAGCAGCGAGCTCTGGAAACACCATATATTTT. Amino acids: CASSEAASSGNTIYF.

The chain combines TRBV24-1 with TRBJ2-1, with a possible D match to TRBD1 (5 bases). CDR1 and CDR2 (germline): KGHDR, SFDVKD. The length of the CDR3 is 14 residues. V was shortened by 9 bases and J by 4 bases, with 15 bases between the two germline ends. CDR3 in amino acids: CATEKGVGYNEQFF. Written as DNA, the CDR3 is TGTGCCACCGAAAAAGGGGTGGGTTACAATGAGCAGTTCTTC.

The CDR3, as DNA: TGCAGTGCTAATGAGAGGGGAGGAGAAAAACTGTTTTTT. Its protein is CSANERGGEKLFF. The J gene is TRBJ1-4, the V gene TRBV20-1, with a tentative D call TRBD1 (5 bases). V was shortened by 4 bases and J by 8 bases, with 14 bases between the two germline ends. Germline assignment: CDR1 DFQATT and CDR2 SNEGSKA (reference sequence). The CDR3 runs 13 residues.

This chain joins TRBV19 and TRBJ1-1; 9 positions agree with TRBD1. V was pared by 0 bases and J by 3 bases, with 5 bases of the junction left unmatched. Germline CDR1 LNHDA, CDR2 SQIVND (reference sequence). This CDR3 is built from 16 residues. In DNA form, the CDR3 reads TGTGCCAGTAGTATAGAACGGGACAGGGCTGACACTGAAGCTTTCTTT. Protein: CASSIERDRADTEAFF.

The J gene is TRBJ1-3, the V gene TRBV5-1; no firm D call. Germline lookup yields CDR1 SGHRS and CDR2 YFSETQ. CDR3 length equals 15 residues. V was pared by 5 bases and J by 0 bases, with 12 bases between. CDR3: CASSLGVDSGNTIYF. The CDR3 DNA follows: TGCGCCAGCAGTCTTGGAGTCGACTCTGGAAACACCATATATTTT.

The DNA of the CDR3 is TGTGCCAGCAGCTTAGGGCTAGCGGGGGGTGAGCAGTTCTTC. It encodes CASSLGLAGGEQFF. This chain connects TRBV7-3 to TRBJ2-1, with 11 bases that match TRBD2. Unmatched junction bases numbered 3, after V lost 2 bases and J lost 9 bases. Germline lookup yields CDR1 SGHTA and CDR2 FQGTGA. The CDR3 has 14 residues.

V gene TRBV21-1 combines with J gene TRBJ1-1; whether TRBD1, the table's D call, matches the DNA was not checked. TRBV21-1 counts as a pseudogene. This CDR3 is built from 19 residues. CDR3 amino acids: CASILPGPTGVAVNTEAFF. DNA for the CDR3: TGTGCCAGCATCCTCCCCGGACCGACAGGGGTCGCGGTAAACACTGAAGCTTTCTTT.

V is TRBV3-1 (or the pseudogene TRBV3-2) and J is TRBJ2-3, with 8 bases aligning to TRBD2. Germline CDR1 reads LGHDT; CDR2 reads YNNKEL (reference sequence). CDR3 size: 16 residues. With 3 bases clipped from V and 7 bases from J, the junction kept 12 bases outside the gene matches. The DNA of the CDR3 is TGTGCCAGCAGCCAGGTTTCGGCGGGGGGCATCTATACGCAGTATTTT. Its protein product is CASSQVSAGGIYTQYF.

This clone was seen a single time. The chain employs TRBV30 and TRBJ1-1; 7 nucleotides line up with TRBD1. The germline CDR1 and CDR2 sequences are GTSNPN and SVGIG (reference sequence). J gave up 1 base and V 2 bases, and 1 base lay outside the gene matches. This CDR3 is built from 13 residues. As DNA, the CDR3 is TGTGCCTGGAGTAACAGGGGGAACACTGAAGCTTTCTTT. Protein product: CAWSNRGNTEAFF.

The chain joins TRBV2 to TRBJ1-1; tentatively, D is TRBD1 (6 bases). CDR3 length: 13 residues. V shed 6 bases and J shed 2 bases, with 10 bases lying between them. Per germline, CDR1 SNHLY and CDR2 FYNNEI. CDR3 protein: CASRLQGNTEAFF. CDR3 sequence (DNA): TGTGCCAGCAGGTTACAGGGAAACACTGAAGCTTTCTTT.

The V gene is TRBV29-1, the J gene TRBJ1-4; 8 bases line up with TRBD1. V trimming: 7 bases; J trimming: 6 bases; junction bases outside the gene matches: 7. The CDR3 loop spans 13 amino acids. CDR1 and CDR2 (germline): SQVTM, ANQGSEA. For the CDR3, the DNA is TGCAGCGCGATACAGGGGGGAGATGAAAAACTGTTTTTT. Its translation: CSAIQGGDEKLFF.